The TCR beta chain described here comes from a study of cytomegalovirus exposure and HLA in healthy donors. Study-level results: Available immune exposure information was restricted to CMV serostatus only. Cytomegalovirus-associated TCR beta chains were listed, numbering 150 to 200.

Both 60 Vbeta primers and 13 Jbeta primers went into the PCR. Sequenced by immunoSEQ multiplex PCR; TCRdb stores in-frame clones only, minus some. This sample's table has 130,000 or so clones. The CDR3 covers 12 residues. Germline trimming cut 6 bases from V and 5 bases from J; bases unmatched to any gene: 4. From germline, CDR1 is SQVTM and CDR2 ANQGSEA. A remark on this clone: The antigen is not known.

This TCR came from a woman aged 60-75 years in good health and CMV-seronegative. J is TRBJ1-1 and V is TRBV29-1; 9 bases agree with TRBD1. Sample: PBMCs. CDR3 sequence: CSVDRGSTEAFF. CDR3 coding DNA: TGCAGCGTAGACAGGGGGAGTACTGAAGCTTTCTTT. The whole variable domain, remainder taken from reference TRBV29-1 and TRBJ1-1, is SAVISQKPSRDICQRGTSLTIQCQVDSQVTMMFWYRQQPGQSLTLIATANQGSEATYESGFVIDKFPISRPNLTFSTLTVSNMSPEDSSIYLCSVDRGSTEAFFGQGTRLTVV.